The 14 T cell receptor beta chains listed next were all sequenced from one sample in a study of blood T cell repertoires in COVID-19. Profiling relied on immunoSEQ multiplex PCR, and the TCRdb table lists in-frame clones only, not all of them. The sample lists around 170,000 clones, just over 85% occurring once. The specimen was peripheral blood. These receptors were collected from a man aged 50 or older with active or convalescent COVID-19.

CDR3 bases: TGCGCCAGCAGCCAAGGAACGACTAGCGGGAGGGCAAATGAGCAGTTCTTC. Translated: CASSQGTTSGRANEQFF. The V call is TRBV4-1, the J call TRBJ2-1; TRBD2 matches at 14 bases. CDR1 is MGHRA, CDR2 YSYEKL, per germline. The V and J ends lost 1 base and 7 bases, in that order; junction bases with no gene match: 6. This CDR3 region has 17 residues.

The CDR3 protein is CASSLSGSSYEQYF. In nucleotides, the CDR3 is TGTGCCAGCTCACTGAGCGGTAGCTCCTACGAGCAGTACTTC. The chain uses TRBV18 and TRBJ2-7, with D perhaps matching TRBD2 (5 bases). Trimming left V 4 bases short and J 0 bases short, with 10 bases between. The germline V gene has CDR1 KGHSH and CDR2 LQKENI. CDR3 length equals 14 residues.

This clone was detected only once. The chain joins TRBV3-1 (or the pseudogene TRBV3-2) to TRBJ1-6; possibly TRBD1 for D (5 bases). The ends were cut back, 1 base at V and 10 bases at J, with 14 bases in the middle. CDR1 and CDR2 from the germline V gene are LGHDT and YNNKEL (reference sequence). The CDR3 length is 15 residues. The CDR3 sequence is CASSQARGGVSPLHF. The CDR3 DNA reads TGTGCCAGCAGCCAAGCCCGGGGGGGGGTATCACCCCTCCACTTT.

The chain is built from TRBV7-9 and TRBJ2-5, with 15 bases matching TRBD2. The CDR3 has 17 amino acids. With V trimmed by 3 bases and J by 2 bases, 4 bases remained unmatched. The V gene's germline CDR1 is SEHNR and CDR2 FQNEAQ (reference sequence). Here the CDR3 reads CASSLGLAGGLQETQYF. CDR3 DNA sequence: TGTGCCAGCAGCTTGGGACTAGCGGGAGGCTTACAAGAGACCCAGTACTTC.

The chain has TRBV6-6 and TRBJ1-2; 10 bases agree with TRBD1. In germline, CDR1 is MNHNY, CDR2 SVGAGI (reference sequence). The V and J ends lost 6 bases and 4 bases, in that order; junction bases with no gene match: 5. The length of the CDR3 is 14 residues. CDR3 sequence reads: CASRPGQGLYGYTF. The DNA of the CDR3 is TGTGCCAGCAGGCCGGGACAGGGGCTCTATGGCTACACCTTC.

This chain links TRBV19 with TRBJ1-1, with D unresolved. The germline gives CDR1 LNHDA, CDR2 SQIVND (reference sequence). Between the trimmed V and J ends, which lost 3 bases and 4 bases, there was a span of 9 bases. The CDR3 extends over 13 amino acids. The CDR3 loop reads CASSIQRLTEAFF. DNA for the CDR3: TGTGCCAGTAGTATTCAGCGGCTCACTGAAGCTTTCTTT. Full variable domain (remainder filled in from reference TRBV19 and TRBJ1-1): DGGITQSPKYLFRKEGQNVTLSCEQNLNHDAMYWYRQDPGQGLRLIYYSQIVNDFQKGDIAEGYSVSREKKESFPLTVTSAQKNPTAFYLCASSIQRLTEAFFGQGTRLTVV.

The chain links TRBV5-4 to TRBJ1-6; 8 bases map to TRBD1. With V trimmed by 4 bases and J by 10 bases, 7 bases remained unmatched. CDR1 SGHNT and CDR2 YYREEE come from the germline V gene (reference sequence). The CDR3 contains 14 residues. The DNA of the CDR3 is TGTGCCAGCAGCACCGACAGGGGAAACTCACCCCTCCACTTT. It yields the protein CASSTDRGNSPLHF.

J is TRBJ1-1 and V is TRBV19; 8 bases are shared with TRBD1. Trimming cost V 9 bases and J 7 bases; bases outside gene matches: 16. In germline, CDR1 is LNHDA, CDR2 SQIVND (reference sequence). The CDR3 has 15 residues. CDR3 protein: CASSGNSGGWGEAFF. In DNA form, the CDR3 reads TGTGCCAGCAGCGGGAACTCAGGGGGCTGGGGTGAAGCTTTCTTT.

The V and J genes are TRBV4-2 and TRBJ1-1; D not certain. V shed 0 bases and J shed 2 bases, with 13 bases lying between them. Germline CDR1 reads LGHNA; CDR2 reads YNFKEQ. This CDR3 comprises 16 residues. The CDR3 DNA reads TGTGCCAGCAGCCAAGAATCAGGCAACACTAACACTGAAGCTTTCTTT. This codes for CASSQESGNTNTEAFF.

The chain has TRBV5-1 and TRBJ2-7; 8 nucleotides match TRBD2. The CDR3 runs to 15 residues. Germline CDR1 and CDR2: SGHRS and YFSETQ. With 6 bases clipped from V and 7 bases from J, the junction kept 15 bases outside the gene matches. CDR3: CASTASGSSSGEQYF. In nucleotides, the CDR3 is TGCGCCAGCACCGCGAGCGGGAGTTCCTCGGGGGAGCAGTACTTC. Drawing the rest from reference TRBV5-1 and TRBJ2-7, the complete variable domain is KAGVTQTPRYLIKTRGQQVTLSCSPISGHRSVSWYQQTPGQGLQFLFEYFSETQRNKGNFPGRFSGRQFSNSRSEMNVSTLELGDSALYLCASTASGSSSGEQYFGPGTRLTVT.

V and J are TRBV19 and TRBJ2-7; D might be TRBD2 (5 bases). Germline CDR1 reads LNHDA; CDR2 reads SQIVND (reference sequence). The CDR3 extends over 13 amino acids. V shed 5 bases and J shed 4 bases, with 12 bases lying between them. CDR3 DNA: TGTGCCAGTAGTTCAACCCGGAGGTACGAGCAGTACTTC. Translating it yields CASSSTRRYEQYF.

This clone showed up just once. This rearrangement joins TRBV7-2 to TRBJ2-3, with 10 positions matching TRBD2. The V gene end was trimmed by 3 bases and the J gene end by 2 bases; junction bases not matched to a gene: 2. The germline gives CDR1 SGHTA, CDR2 FQGNSA. The CDR3 spans 15 residues. CDR3 sequence reads: CASSFGTSVTDTQYF. For the CDR3, the DNA is TGTGCCAGCAGCTTTGGGACTAGCGTCACAGATACGCAGTATTTT.

A few counts support this clone. The chain links TRBV4-3 to TRBJ1-6; D not resolved. The CDR3 length is 15 residues. Deletions cut 0 bases from V and 7 bases from J, with 10 bases between. Germline CDR1 and CDR2: LGHNA and YSLEER. The CDR3 DNA follows: TGCGCCAGCAGCCAAGATTACAGAGGGAATTCACCCCTCCACTTT. The encoded protein is CASSQDYRGNSPLHF.

The chain uses TRBV9 and TRBJ2-2; TRBD2 agrees at 13 bases. V lost 4 bases and J lost 7; bases outside the gene matches: 10. Looked up from germline, CDR1 is SGDLS and CDR2 is YYNGEE. The length of the CDR3 is 17 residues. The DNA of the CDR3 is TGTGCCAGCAGCCCCCGACTAGCGGGAGGTATTGGCGGGGAGCTGTTTTTT. Translating gives CASSPRLAGGIGGELFF. Combining the CDR3 with reference TRBV9 and TRBJ2-2 gives the whole variable domain DSGVTQTPKHLITATGQRVTLRCSPRSGDLSVYWYQQSLDQGLQFLIQYYNGEERAKGNILERFSAQQFPDLHSELNLSSLELGDSALYFCASSPRLAGGIGGELFFGEGSRLTVL.